One and the same sample provided the 30 T cell receptor beta chains below, sequenced in a study of technical replicates of blood from a few donors. Using immunoSEQ multiplex PCR, the repertoire was profiled, and TCRdb retains in-frame clones only, with some absent. The sample contains 45,000 to 60,000 clones, roughly nine tenths of which appear only once. Sample: PBMCs. These TCRs come from a human donor in good health. Some clones in this sample may be carry-over from other donors' samples.

The chain uses TRBV5-1 and TRBJ2-1, with TRBD2 matching 9 bases. The V gene end was trimmed by 0 bases and the J gene end by 12 bases; junction bases not matched to a gene: 7. CDR1 is SGHRS and CDR2 is YFSETQ in the germline V gene. This CDR3 has 14 amino acids. CDR3 bases: TGCGCCAGCAGCTTGGAGATAGCGGGAGATCGGCAGTTCTTC. The encoded protein is CASSLEIAGDRQFF.

This chain links TRBV5-4 with TRBJ2-6, with D maybe TRBD1 (6 bases). With 0 bases removed from V and 1 base from J, the gap between germline ends came to 11 bases. Germline V gene sequence: CDR1 SGHNT, CDR2 YYREEE (reference sequence). The CDR3 contains 17 residues. The CDR3 region is CASSLDRVGSGANVLTF. In nucleotides, the CDR3 is TGTGCCAGCAGCTTGGACAGGGTCGGTTCTGGGGCCAACGTCCTGACTTTC.

The J gene is TRBJ2-5, the V gene TRBV21-1; the DNA was not used to check the table's D call, TRBD1. TRBV21-1 is marked as a pseudogene. The CDR3 is 16 amino acids. The CDR3 is CASSKLEVEQEGAQYF. The CDR3 bases are TGTGCCAGCAGCAAATTAGAGGTGGAACAAGAGGGGGCCCAGTACTTC.

The rearrangement links TRBV18 to TRBJ1-1; D gene uncertain. The CDR3 extends over 15 amino acids. The V gene lost 3 bases and the J gene lost 0 bases, with 11 bases spanning the gap. Germline CDR1 KGHSH, CDR2 LQKENI. The CDR3 reads CASSPLEALNTEAFF. The CDR3 DNA reads as TGTGCCAGCTCACCCCTTGAGGCCCTGAACACTGAAGCTTTCTTT.

This clone was recorded only once. The chain joins TRBV29-1 to TRBJ2-5; tentative D call: TRBD1 (5 bases). V dropped 4 bases and J dropped 6 bases, with 15 bases sitting between them. Germline CDR1 and CDR2: SQVTM and ANQGSEA. There are 13 residues in the CDR3. CDR3 sequence: CSVVAEGEKTQYF. CDR3 bases: TGCAGCGTTGTAGCAGAAGGGGAAAAGACCCAGTACTTC.

The chain links TRBV7-2 to TRBJ1-6; D unresolved. CDR1 is SGHTA, CDR2 FQGNSA, per germline. The CDR3 totals 11 residues. Trimming left V 5 bases short and J 14 bases short, with 10 bases between. CDR3: CASSSTITLHF. The CDR3 region has the DNA TGTGCCAGCAGCAGTACAATCACCCTCCACTTT.

The rearrangement uses TRBV13 and TRBJ2-2, with D tentatively TRBD1 (6 bases). Between the trimmed V and J ends, which lost 5 bases and 6 bases, there was a span of 10 bases. The CDR3 sequence is 13 residues long. CDR1 is PRHDT and CDR2 is FYEKMQ in the germline V gene (reference sequence). CDR3 DNA: TGTGCCAGCAGCGCTCAGGGGCCCGGGGAGCTGTTTTTT. Its translation is CASSAQGPGELFF.

V usage is TRBV5-1 and J usage is TRBJ2-2, with TRBD1 as a possible D gene (6 bases). The CDR3 is made up of 14 amino acids. CDR1 SGHRS and CDR2 YFSETQ come from the germline V gene. V shed 6 bases and J shed 2 bases, with 11 bases lying between them. CDR3 region: CASNTGLNTGELFF. The CDR3 DNA sequence: TGCGCCAGCAACACAGGGTTAAACACCGGGGAGCTGTTTTTT.

This chain connects TRBV19 to TRBJ2-5; 11 nucleotides match TRBD1. The CDR3 contains 17 residues. J gave up 7 bases and V 1 base, and 11 bases lay outside the gene matches. Germline V gives CDR1 LNHDA, CDR2 SQIVND (reference sequence). CDR3 DNA sequence: TGTGCCAGTAGTATAGGACCTGGGACAGGGGGGCTTTGGACCCAGTACTTC. This translates into CASSIGPGTGGLWTQYF.

This clone was seen more than once but under ten times. The chain employs TRBV6-1 and TRBJ1-1, with TRBD1 as a possible D gene (6 bases). V lost 5 bases, J lost 2 bases, and 9 bases lay in between. CDR1 and CDR2 from the germline V gene are MNHNS and SASEGT. The CDR3 has 13 amino acids. CDR3 amino acids: CASSRTANTEAFF. The CDR3 DNA is TGTGCCAGCAGTAGGACAGCTAACACTGAAGCTTTCTTT.

This clone was counted only a few times. This chain joins TRBV27 and TRBJ1-1; D not certain. CDR3 length equals 13 residues. The V end lost 3 bases, the J end lost 3 bases, and 8 bases lay between the germline ends. Looked up from germline, CDR1 is MNHEY and CDR2 is SMNVEV (reference sequence). The CDR3 DNA follows: TGTGCCAGCAGTTTCAACAGCTACACTGAAGCTTTCTTT. Its translation is CASSFNSYTEAFF.

The gene calls are TRBV25-1 and TRBJ1-2; 10 bases match TRBD1. Germline loops: CDR1 MGHDK, CDR2 SYGVNS. CDR3 length: 13 amino acids. V shed 7 bases and J 2 bases; nucleotides not matched to a gene: 1. CDR3 sequence reads: CASKGQGNYGYTF. DNA of the CDR3: TGTGCCAGCAAGGGACAGGGGAACTATGGCTACACCTTC.

The CDR3 is CASSLRTGDPRNIQYF. The CDR3 DNA sequence: TGCGCCAGCAGCCTCCGAACAGGGGACCCAAGAAACATTCAGTACTTC. The rearrangement uses TRBV4-3 and TRBJ2-4; 7 bases match TRBD1. Trimming took 4 bases from V and 6 from J; bases not matched to a gene: 12. The CDR3 is 16 residues long. Germline loops: CDR1 LGHNA, CDR2 YSLEER.

A word on this clone: Other DNA sequences in this sample translate to the same CDR3. The chain employs TRBV7-9 and TRBJ2-7, with 11 bases lining up with TRBD1. The germline V gene encodes CDR1 SEHNR and CDR2 FQNEAQ (reference sequence). With V trimmed by 5 bases and J by 4 bases, 7 bases remained unmatched. The CDR3 is 15 amino acids. In DNA form, the CDR3 reads TGTGCCAGCAGCCCGACCGGGACAGGGGGGTACGAGCAGTACTTC. Translation gives CASSPTGTGGYEQYF.

The chain recombines TRBV7-2 with TRBJ2-7; no reliable D call. This CDR3 has 11 amino acids. CDR1 and CDR2 from the germline V gene are SGHTA and FQGNSA. V lost 5 bases and J 2 bases, leaving 4 bases between the germline ends. The CDR3 nucleotides are TGTGCCAGCAGCATTACCTACGAGCAGTACTTC. This encodes CASSITYEQYF.

By share of the sample, this clone is medium-sized. The rearrangement links TRBV12-5 to TRBJ2-1; 7 nucleotides line up with TRBD2. The germline V gene encodes CDR1 LGHNT and CDR2 FRNRAP. The length of the CDR3 is 14 residues. The V gene end was trimmed by 6 bases and the J gene end by 5 bases; junction bases not matched to a gene: 7. The CDR3 protein is CASGLLRGDNEQFF. DNA for the CDR3: TGTGCTAGTGGCCTTCTCCGGGGGGACAATGAGCAGTTCTTC.

The rearrangement uses TRBV29-1 and TRBJ2-1; 9 positions match TRBD2. The CDR3 has 15 amino acids. Germline CDR1 SQVTM, CDR2 ANQGSEA. The V gene end was trimmed by 5 bases and the J gene end by 7 bases; junction bases not matched to a gene: 12. The DNA for the CDR3 is TGCAGCGTTCCGGGGCTTGGCGGGGGGGGTAATGAGCAGTTCTTC. Amino acids: CSVPGLGGGGNEQFF.

This chain uses TRBV5-1 with TRBJ1-2; 12 positions agree with TRBD1. Germline loops: CDR1 SGHRS, CDR2 YFSETQ. CDR3 size: 15 residues. V trimming: 2 bases; J trimming: 8 bases; junction bases outside the gene matches: 7. CDR3 in DNA: TGCGCCAGCAGCTTCGCCGGGACAGGGGGCGTCGGCTACACCTTC. Translation gives CASSFAGTGGVGYTF.

The CDR3 region has the DNA TGTGCCAGCAGCGTCCAGGCAGGAGCTTTCTTT. Its protein is CASSVQAGAFF. The chain uses TRBV21-1 and TRBJ1-1; the tabulated D call, TRBD1, remains unverified against the DNA. TRBV21-1 is shown as a pseudogene. The length of the CDR3 is 11 residues.

CDR3 DNA: TGCGCCAGCAAAGCGGATAGCTACGAGCAGTACTTC. Amino acid sequence: CASKADSYEQYF. V gene TRBV5-1 combines with J gene TRBJ2-7; tentatively, D is TRBD2 (5 bases). Trimming stripped 6 bases from V and 3 bases from J, with 10 bases between. Germline V gene data show CDR1 as SGHRS and CDR2 as YFSETQ. This CDR3 has 12 amino acids.

The genes are TRBV11-2 and TRBJ2-6; D possibly corresponds to TRBD2 (6 bases). This CDR3 region has 17 residues. The germline V gene has CDR1 SGHAT and CDR2 FQNNGV. V lost 5 bases to trimming and J lost 4 bases, with 18 bases between them. The CDR3 DNA follows: TGTGCCAGCAGCGAGATGTACCGGGACTTCGGGGCCAACGTCCTGACTTTC. This sequence encodes CASSEMYRDFGANVLTF.

The chain joins TRBV5-1 to TRBJ1-3, with a possible D match to TRBD1 (6 bases). The CDR3 length is 15 residues. V was pared by 4 bases and J by 5 bases, with 16 bases between. Looked up from germline, CDR1 is SGHRS and CDR2 is YFSETQ. CDR3 loop: CASSPGDTARNTIYF. For the CDR3, the DNA is TGCGCCAGCAGCCCCGGGGACACCGCAAGAAACACCATATATTTT.

CDR3 nucleotides: TGTGCCAGCTCACCCTTATCGAACACTGAAGCTTTCTTT. Encoded protein: CASSPLSNTEAFF. The genes are TRBV18 and TRBJ1-1; unclear D gene. The V gene's germline CDR1 is KGHSH and CDR2 LQKENI. Trimming took 3 bases from V and 1 from J, leaving 6 bases between them. The CDR3 covers 13 residues.

This clone was counted a single time. The chain employs TRBV15 and TRBJ2-1, with D possibly being TRBD2 (6 bases). CDR3 length: 15 amino acids. Germline CDR1 LNHNV, CDR2 YYDKDF (reference sequence). The ends were cut back, 5 bases at V and 1 base at J, with 12 bases in the middle. In DNA, the CDR3 is TGTGCCACCAGCGGACGGGGGAATTCCTACAATGAGCAGTTCTTC. It is translated as CATSGRGNSYNEQFF.

The chain uses TRBV29-1 and TRBJ1-2; TRBD1 aligns across 8 bases. In germline, CDR1 is SQVTM, CDR2 ANQGSEA. The CDR3 covers 13 residues. Unmatched junction bases numbered 2, after V lost 4 bases and J lost 1 base. The CDR3: CSVGQGLNYGYTF. The CDR3 region has the DNA TGCAGCGTTGGACAGGGGCTTAACTATGGCTACACCTTC.

The chain uses TRBV9 and TRBJ2-5; D not certain. The length of the CDR3 is 15 residues. The germline V and J ends were trimmed by 0 bases and 4 bases, with 13 bases remaining between them. Germline V CDR1 and CDR2: SGDLS, YYNGEE. The CDR3 bases are TGTGCCAGCAGCGTAGCTACCCACAGCACAGAGACCCAGTACTTC. Its protein product is CASSVATHSTETQYF.

This clone was seen a single time. CDR3 sequence: CASSQAGLNTEAFF. The CDR3 DNA reads as TGCGCCAGCAGCCAGGCGGGGCTCAACACTGAAGCTTTCTTT. The chain couples TRBV4-1 to TRBJ1-1; D is possibly TRBD1 (5 bases). Germline V gene lookup returns CDR1 MGHRA and CDR2 YSYEKL. Trimming pared 3 bases from V and 2 bases from J, leaving 10 bases between. The CDR3 is 14 residues long.

The chain links TRBV7-9 to TRBJ2-2, with D uncertain. Germline V gene sequence: CDR1 SEHNR, CDR2 FQNEAQ (reference sequence). Trimming removed 5 bases at V and 1 base at J, with 11 bases between. CDR3 length: 15 residues. The DNA of the CDR3 is TGTGCCAGCAGCAACCCGAGTGGGAACACCGGGGAGCTGTTTTTT. Its translation is CASSNPSGNTGELFF.

The V gene is TRBV19, the J gene TRBJ2-7, with D maybe TRBD1 (6 bases). V lost 10 bases to trimming and J lost 7 bases, with 23 bases between them. Looked up from germline, CDR1 is LNHDA and CDR2 is SQIVND (reference sequence). The CDR3 loop spans 14 amino acids. The CDR3, as DNA: TGTGCCACCGCAGGGGCTTGGCCTCTTGGGGAGCAGTACTTC. It specifies CATAGAWPLGEQYF. The variable domain in full, with the rest retrieved from reference TRBV19 and TRBJ2-7, is DGGITQSPKYLFRKEGQNVTLSCEQNLNHDAMYWYRQDPGQGLRLIYYSQIVNDFQKGDIAEGYSVSREKKESFPLTVTSAQKNPTAFYLCATAGAWPLGEQYFGPGTRLTVT.

The CDR3 here is CASSLLIRSNTEAFF. CDR3 nucleotides: TGCGCCAGCAGCTTGCTTATCAGGTCGAACACTGAAGCTTTCTTT. V gene TRBV5-1 combines with J gene TRBJ1-1, with D uncertain. This CDR3 spans 15 amino acids. Trimming took 1 base from V and 1 from J, leaving 11 bases between them. Per the germline V gene, CDR1 is SGHRS and CDR2 is YFSETQ.